This entry is about one T cell receptor beta chain. The target antigen is unknown. This record belongs to a study of cytomegalovirus exposure and HLA in healthy donors. Regarding the study as a whole: Previous analysis showed most TCR beta V segments were productive about 87% or about 30% of the time. In a later analysis, TCR beta V- and J-gene trimming showed a link to a missense DCLRE1C variant. Later analysis suggested links between common viral pathogens and several top significant clusters. Later examination showed HLA-associated TCR beta chains had greater clonal expansion than equally common others.

This CDR3 contains 15 residues. Trimming removed 3 bases at V and 2 bases at J, with 13 bases between. Germline V lookup: CDR1 SGDLS, CDR2 YYNGEE. It was with 60 Vbeta and 13 Jbeta primers that the PCR ran. The assay was immunoSEQ multiplex PCR, and TCRdb's table has in-frame clones only and misses some. The sample has 100,000 to 150,000 clones, about 85% seen once. The chain uses TRBV9 and TRBJ2-3; D is possibly TRBD1 (6 bases). The sample comprised PBMCs. The TCR sequence derives from a boy between 10 and 17 years old in good health and CMV-seronegative. The CDR3 DNA sequence: TGTGCCAGCAGCGCGGGACAACAGGACACAGATACGCAGTATTTT. Protein sequence: CASSAGQQDTDTQYF.